This TCR beta chain was recorded in a study of T cell repertoires in cytomegalovirus infection. Study-wide context: HLA-C-restricted CMV epitopes, recently identified, and well-studied HLA-B-restricted ones were used by the study. Carrying CMV and the relevant HLA type showed in public TCR beta signatures. Study-wide points: In two of eight donors, the top clonotype was HLA-C-restricted CMV-specific. Cumulative frequency of public TCR beta families picked out carriers of CMV plus the relevant HLA.

CDR1 MNHNY and CDR2 SVGAGI come from the germline V gene (reference sequence). CDR3 length equals 15 residues. Each CDR3 protein gets one entry after TCRdb re-called the reads with MiXCR. The table shows 230,000 or so distinct CDR3 sequences, with less than 50% occurring only once. Note on this clonotype: Its antigen is unknown. The germline gene is not matched at one end of the junction; a read error may be the cause.

The sample was CD8+ T cells from cultured PBMCs, taken from culture after CMV antigen stimulation. This receptor was identified in a human donor in good health (CMV status not recorded). Some clones in this sample may be carry-over from other donors' samples. The chain employs TRBV6-6 and TRBJ2-1; 7 bases match TRBD2. The CDR3 sequence: CARSYTGTIGPEQFF. The CDR3 nucleotides read TGTGCCAGAAGTTACACCGGGACTATCGGACCCGAGCAGTTCTTC.